This is a list of T cell receptor beta chains from one sample in a study of Ad26.COV2.S vaccination and SARS-CoV-2 variants. Data came from immunoSEQ multiplex PCR; TCRdb stores just in-frame clones and leaves some out. The sample shows more than 350,000 clones, 90% of them seen only once. The sample consisted of peripheral blood, taken in a trial of Ad26.COV2.S vaccine versus placebo. Receptors were obtained from a person aged 18 to 59 who received the Ad26.COV2.S COVID-19 vaccine or a placebo. CDR3s leave out the opening cysteine and the closing phenylalanine or tryptophan. Each record gives: V gene, J gene, clone size, CDR3 protein. A clone size is listed for some rows: how often the clone was seen (once, few, many), or a class if it is expanded.

v_call: TRBV3-1/TRBV3-2; j_call: TRBJ2-7; clone_size: once; cdr3_aa: ASSQGLAGGPGRGLN
v_call: TRBV7-2; j_call: TRBJ2-7; clone_size: .; cdr3_aa: ASEPQGLYEQY
v_call: TRBV28; j_call: TRBJ2-2; clone_size: .; cdr3_aa: ATHDRGNTGELF
v_call: TRBV20-1; j_call: TRBJ2-7; clone_size: .; cdr3_aa: SASKGQTYEQY
v_call: TRBV6-4; j_call: TRBJ2-1; clone_size: .; cdr3_aa: ASSEASGMGNEQF
v_call: TRBV2; j_call: TRBJ2-1; clone_size: .; cdr3_aa: ASKTGLAAGEQF
v_call: TRBV7-9; j_call: TRBJ2-5; clone_size: .; cdr3_aa: ASSLTDPGRETQY
v_call: TRBV7-6; j_call: TRBJ2-1; clone_size: .; cdr3_aa: ASSLISLKGTSGRGSYNEQF
v_call: TRBV6-6; j_call: TRBJ1-5; clone_size: .; cdr3_aa: ASSSTLASSRYSNQPQH
v_call: TRBV18; j_call: TRBJ2-2; clone_size: .; cdr3_aa: ASSPAPNTGELF
v_call: TRBV7-3; j_call: TRBJ1-1; clone_size: .; cdr3_aa: ASSLNVGAGTEAF
v_call: TRBV27; j_call: TRBJ2-1; clone_size: .; cdr3_aa: ASTSIHWGLADNEQF
v_call: TRBV12-5; j_call: TRBJ2-7; clone_size: .; cdr3_aa: ASGLAPLTDYEQY
v_call: TRBV4-1; j_call: TRBJ2-7; clone_size: .; cdr3_aa: ASSQQNSDFYEQY
v_call: TRBV5-1; j_call: TRBJ1-1; clone_size: .; cdr3_aa: ASSQVFTEAF
v_call: TRBV7-9; j_call: TRBJ2-5; clone_size: .; cdr3_aa: ASSLIQVRQETQY